This entry is about one T cell receptor beta chain. The sample is drawn from a study of blood T cell repertoires in COVID-19. Overall study: Sources were T cells, B-cell-depleted T cells, or PBMCs; the material itself was cDNA or gDNA.

From germline, CDR1 is MNHEY and CDR2 SVGAGI. The CDR3 sequence is 14 residues long. The V and J ends lost 7 bases and 3 bases respectively, with 16 bases between them. As handled by the study authors: Counts of nucleated cells, estimated from reference gene primer amplification, were obtained. Clones were read by immunoSEQ multiplex PCR, and TCRdb kept only the in-frame ones, dropping some. That table is the source of V, J and clone size, and D and trimming were worked out from the DNA. The sample includes about 110,000 clones, 85% seen only once; the top ten take more than 10%. The origin of this receptor is a human donor in a cohort sampled during active COVID-19. The sequenced sample was peripheral blood. The V call is TRBV6-5, the J call TRBJ2-7, with D unclear. In DNA, the CDR3 is TGTGCCAGCATCCTAAGGAGTTTTAGCTACGAGCAGTACTTC. Its translation: CASILRSFSYEQYF.